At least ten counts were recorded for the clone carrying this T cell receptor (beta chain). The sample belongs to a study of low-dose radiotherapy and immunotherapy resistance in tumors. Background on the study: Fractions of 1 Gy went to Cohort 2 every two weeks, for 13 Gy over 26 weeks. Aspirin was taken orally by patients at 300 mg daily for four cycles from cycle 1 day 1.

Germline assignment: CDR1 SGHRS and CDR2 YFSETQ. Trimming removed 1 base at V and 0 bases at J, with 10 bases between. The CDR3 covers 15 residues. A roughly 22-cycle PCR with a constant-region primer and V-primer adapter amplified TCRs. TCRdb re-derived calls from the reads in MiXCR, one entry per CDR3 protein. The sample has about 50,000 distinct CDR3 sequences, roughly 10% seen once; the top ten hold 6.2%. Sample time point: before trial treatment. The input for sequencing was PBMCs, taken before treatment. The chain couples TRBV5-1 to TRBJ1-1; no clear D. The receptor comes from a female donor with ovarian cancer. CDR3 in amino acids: CASSLIEGMNTEAFF. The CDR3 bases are TGCGCCAGCAGCTTGATAGAGGGAATGAACACTGAAGCTTTCTTT.